The 22 T cell receptor beta chains in this list originate from one sample, sequenced in a study of cytotoxic CD8 clonotypes in ibrutinib-treated CLL. Measured with immunoSEQ multiplex PCR; TCRdb has only the in-frame clones, and not every one. Here the sample spans nearly 300,000 clones, around 77% being singletons. Sequencing used PBMCs, obtained at disease progression, from a patient treated with ibrutinib. All receptors derive from a human donor with chronic lymphocytic leukemia.

V gene TRBV19 combines with J gene TRBJ2-7; D ambiguous. Germline lookup yields CDR1 LNHDA and CDR2 SQIVND (reference sequence). V gave up 1 base and J gave up 2 bases, with 9 bases separating them. CDR3 length: 14 amino acids. CDR3 DNA: TGTGCCAGTAGTATAGTCTTGGGCCCCTACGAGCAGTACTTC. It translates to CASSIVLGPYEQYF.

The chain recombines TRBV6-5 with TRBJ1-1, with 7 bases fitting TRBD1. The germline V gene has CDR1 MNHEY and CDR2 SVGAGI. V lost 6 bases to trimming and J lost 4 bases; unmatched junction nucleotides: 11. The CDR3 spans 15 residues. This CDR3 is CASRKTDRVITEAFF. The CDR3 DNA is TGTGCCAGCAGGAAGACCGACAGGGTAATCACTGAAGCTTTCTTT.

A few counts support this clone. The chain couples TRBV15 to TRBJ1-2, with TRBD1 matching 7 bases. The germline CDR1 and CDR2 sequences are LNHNV and YYDKDF (reference sequence). V shed 5 bases, J shed 4 bases, and the junction held 4 bases outside the gene matches. This CDR3 has 13 amino acids. The CDR3 region has the DNA TGTGCCACCAGCCCCCGGGACAGCTATGGCTACACCTTC. The encoded protein is CATSPRDSYGYTF.

The chain couples TRBV21-1 to TRBJ1-2. TRBV21-1 is a listed pseudogene. The CDR3 length is 15 residues. The CDR3 bases are TGTGCCAGCAATCATAACGGGGGCGCGGGCTATGGCTACACCTTC. This codes for CASNHNGGAGYGYTF.

A few counts support this clone. The rearrangement links TRBV6-1 to TRBJ1-5; the D gene is possibly TRBD1 (5 bases). Deletions cut 4 bases from V and 9 bases from J, with 10 bases between. CDR1 MNHNS and CDR2 SASEGT come from the germline V gene. The CDR3 covers 12 residues. The CDR3, as DNA: TGTGCCAGCAGTGTCTCGGGGGGGCCCCAGCATTTT. Protein: CASSVSGGPQHF.

This clone was seen a handful of times. This chain uses TRBV18 with TRBJ2-3; tentative D call: TRBD1 (6 bases). Trimming removed 3 bases at V and 0 bases at J, with 16 bases between. Germline V gives CDR1 KGHSH, CDR2 LQKENI. The CDR3 is 17 amino acids. The CDR3 loop is CASSPPSGHPSTDTQYF. CDR3 nucleotides: TGTGCCAGCTCACCTCCTTCGGGACACCCTAGCACAGATACGCAGTATTTT.

This clone was seen a handful of times. The rearrangement links TRBV7-9 to TRBJ2-2; 7 bases map to TRBD1. Trimming at V came to 3 bases and at J to 7 bases, leaving 11 bases not matched to a gene. The germline gives CDR1 SEHNR, CDR2 FQNEAQ (reference sequence). The CDR3 has 16 residues. In nucleotides, the CDR3 is TGTGCCAGCAGCTTTTCGGTCAAGGGGGCTAGCGGGGAGCTGTTTTTT. Translated, it gives CASSFSVKGASGELFF.

The rearrangement joins TRBV18 to TRBJ2-7; no firm D call. CDR3 size: 11 residues. The V and J ends lost 5 bases and 3 bases respectively, with 5 bases between them. CDR1 is KGHSH, CDR2 LQKENI, per germline. The CDR3 DNA reads as TGTGCCAGCTCAGCGAACTACGAGCAGTACTTC. Amino acid sequence: CASSANYEQYF.

This clone was observed once. The chain couples TRBV9 to TRBJ2-3; TRBD2 agrees at 7 bases. V gave up 3 bases and J gave up 2 bases; unmatched junction bases: 9. The germline CDR1 and CDR2 sequences are SGDLS and YYNGEE. The CDR3 contains 16 residues. The CDR3 reads CASSDRDGGSTDTQYF. The CDR3 coding sequence is TGTGCCAGCAGCGACCGAGACGGGGGGTCCACAGATACGCAGTATTTT.

The chain has TRBV28 and TRBJ1-1; maybe TRBD1 (5 bases). V lost 4 bases to trimming and J lost 4 bases, with 16 bases between them. Germline CDR1 is MDHEN and CDR2 is SYDVKM. The CDR3 length is 15 residues. CDR3 loop: CASSWTKTTRTEAFF. CDR3 coding DNA: TGTGCCAGCAGTTGGACAAAAACGACGCGCACTGAAGCTTTCTTT.

This clone was picked up a small number of times. The V and J genes are TRBV2 and TRBJ2-3, with TRBD2 identical over 7 bases. From germline, CDR1 is SNHLY and CDR2 FYNNEI. The J segment lost 5 bases and the V segment lost 4 bases, leaving 6 bases of the junction unmatched. This CDR3 has 14 amino acids. The CDR3 sequence is CASSGLAGRDTQYF. For the CDR3, the DNA is TGTGCCAGCAGTGGACTAGCAGGTAGAGATACGCAGTATTTT.

This chain uses TRBV28 with TRBJ1-2, with 8 bases that match TRBD1. V lost 5 bases and J lost 4; bases outside the gene matches: 3. CDR1 is MDHEN and CDR2 is SYDVKM in the germline V gene. CDR3 length: 13 amino acids. DNA for the CDR3: TGTGCCAGCAGTCTCAGGGGGCCCTATGGCTACACCTTC. This sequence encodes CASSLRGPYGYTF.

This rearrangement joins TRBV6-5 to TRBJ2-7; 11 bases are a match to TRBD2. This CDR3 is 14 amino acids long. The germline V gene encodes CDR1 MNHEY and CDR2 SVGAGI. Trimming cost V 8 bases and J 3 bases; bases outside gene matches: 6. CDR3: CASSLAGGYYEQYF. The CDR3 nucleotides read TGTGCCAGCTCCCTAGCGGGAGGCTACTACGAGCAGTACTTC.

J is TRBJ2-1 and V is TRBV5-1; 12 nucleotides match TRBD2. This CDR3 spans 16 amino acids. Germline assignment: CDR1 SGHRS and CDR2 YFSETQ. Germline trimming cut 4 bases from V and 7 bases from J; bases unmatched to any gene: 9. The CDR3 DNA reads as TGCGCCAGCAGCGTACTAGCGGGGGGCAGGTTAAATGAGCAGTTCTTC. The encoded protein is CASSVLAGGRLNEQFF.

This clone has only a few counts. J is TRBJ2-2 and V is TRBV5-1, with a weak D call TRBD2 (5 bases). This CDR3 has 15 amino acids. The V and J ends lost 0 bases and 7 bases respectively, with 13 bases between them. The germline CDR1 and CDR2 sequences are SGHRS and YFSETQ. The CDR3: CASSLAGLEGGELFF. As DNA, the CDR3 is TGCGCCAGCAGCTTGGCGGGGTTAGAAGGCGGGGAGCTGTTTTTT.

V usage is TRBV5-6 and J usage is TRBJ1-2; 8 nucleotides line up with TRBD1. V shed 0 bases, J shed 4 bases, and the junction held 5 bases outside the gene matches. The germline CDR1 and CDR2 sequences are SGHDT and YYEEEE. This CDR3 comprises 15 residues. The CDR3 loop is CASSLGDRRLYGYTF. CDR3 DNA: TGTGCCAGCAGCTTGGGGGACAGGAGACTCTATGGCTACACCTTC.

The chain is built from TRBV29-1 and TRBJ2-5, with 9 bases lining up with TRBD1. Germline V gene lookup returns CDR1 SQVTM and CDR2 ANQGSEA. This CDR3 is 13 amino acids long. V lost 4 bases, J lost 5 bases, and 5 bases stayed unmatched. This CDR3 reads CSVGLQGAETQYF. In DNA form, the CDR3 reads TGCAGCGTTGGGCTACAGGGGGCCGAGACCCAGTACTTC. Drawing the rest from reference TRBV29-1 and TRBJ2-5, the complete variable domain is SAVISQKPSRDICQRGTSLTIQCQVDSQVTMMFWYRQQPGQSLTLIATANQGSEATYESGFVIDKFPISRPNLTFSTLTVSNMSPEDSSIYLCSVGLQGAETQYFGPGTRLLVL.

This sequence joins TRBV5-4 and TRBJ2-1; possibly TRBD1 or TRBD2 for D (5 bases each). The germline CDR1 and CDR2 sequences are SGHNT and YYREEE (reference sequence). Deletions cut 0 bases from V and 8 bases from J, with 12 bases between. This CDR3 has 14 amino acids. The CDR3 loop reads CASSLALWDDEQFF. The CDR3 nucleotides are TGTGCCAGCAGCTTGGCACTGTGGGACGATGAGCAGTTCTTC.

The genes are TRBV10-3 and TRBJ1-5; no firm D call. With 4 bases removed from V and 4 bases from J, the gap between germline ends came to 11 bases. This CDR3 is built from 14 residues. Germline V gene sequence: CDR1 ENHRY, CDR2 SYGVKD. Here the CDR3 DNA reads TGTGCCATCAGTGGGTGGGGTGGAAATCAGCCCCAGCATTTT. Its translation is CAISGWGGNQPQHF.

V is TRBV11-3 and J is TRBJ2-2; 7 nucleotides line up with TRBD1. V lost 0 bases and J lost 13; bases outside the gene matches: 11. The germline V gene encodes CDR1 SGHNT and CDR2 YENEEA. This CDR3 region has 15 residues. DNA for the CDR3: TGTGCCAGCAGCTTAGATGATGGCGTGACAGGGCGGCTGTTTTTT. It encodes CASSLDDGVTGRLFF.

This clone was picked up one time. The V and J genes are TRBV5-1 and TRBJ1-1; TRBD1 is a possible D gene (5 bases). The V end lost 3 bases, the J end lost 4 bases, and 13 bases lay between the germline ends. CDR1 SGHRS and CDR2 YFSETQ come from the germline V gene. CDR3 length equals 14 residues. CDR3: CASSWGVSGTEAFF. Here the CDR3 DNA reads TGCGCCAGCAGCTGGGGGGTTTCAGGCACTGAAGCTTTCTTT.

The chain uses TRBV27 and TRBJ1-6; no clear D gene. V was pared by 3 bases and J by 8 bases, with 8 bases between. From germline, CDR1 is MNHEY and CDR2 SMNVEV (reference sequence). This CDR3 spans 13 amino acids. In DNA form, the CDR3 reads TGTGCCAGCAGTTTCCAGGACGATTCACCCCTCCACTTT. Amino acid sequence: CASSFQDDSPLHF.